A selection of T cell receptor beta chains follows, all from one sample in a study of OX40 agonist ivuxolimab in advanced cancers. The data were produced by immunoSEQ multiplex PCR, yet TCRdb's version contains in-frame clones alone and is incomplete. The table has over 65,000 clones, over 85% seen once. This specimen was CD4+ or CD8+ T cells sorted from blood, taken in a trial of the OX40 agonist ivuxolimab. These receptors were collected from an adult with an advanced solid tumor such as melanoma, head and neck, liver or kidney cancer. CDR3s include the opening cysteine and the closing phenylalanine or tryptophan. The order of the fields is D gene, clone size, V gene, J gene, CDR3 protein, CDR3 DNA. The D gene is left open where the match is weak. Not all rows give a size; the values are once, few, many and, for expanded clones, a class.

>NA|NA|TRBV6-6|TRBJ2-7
CASSTPLEYEQYF
TGTGCCAGCAGTACCCCCTTGGAATACGAGCAGTACTTC
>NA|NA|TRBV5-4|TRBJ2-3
CASSYWPAQDTQYF
TGTGCCAGCAGCTACTGGCCGGCCCAAGATACGCAGTATTTT
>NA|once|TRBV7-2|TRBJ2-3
CASSLGNAGTDTQYF
TGTGCCAGCAGCTTAGGAAATGCGGGCACAGATACGCAGTATTTT
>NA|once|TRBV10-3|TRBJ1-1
CAISRGGEAFF
TGTGCCATCAGTCGGGGGGGTGAAGCTTTCTTT
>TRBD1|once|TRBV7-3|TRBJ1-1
CASSLYGTANTEAFF
TGTGCCAGCAGCCTGTACGGGACAGCGAACACTGAAGCTTTCTTT
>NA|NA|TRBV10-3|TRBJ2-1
CAISERPTDEQFF
TGTGCCATCAGTGAGAGGCCCACCGATGAGCAGTTCTTC
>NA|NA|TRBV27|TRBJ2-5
CASTFNGGLDETQYF
TGTGCCAGCACCTTTAACGGGGGGCTCGATGAGACCCAGTACTTC
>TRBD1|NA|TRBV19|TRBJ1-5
CASSIGGGGNQPQHF
TGTGCCAGTAGTATAGGAGGGGGCGGCAATCAGCCCCAGCATTTT
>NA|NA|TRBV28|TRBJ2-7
CASSLRGTYEQYF
TGTGCCAGCAGTTTAAGGGGGACCTACGAGCAGTACTTC
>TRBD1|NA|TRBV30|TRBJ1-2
CAWGRDRANYGYTF
TGTGCCTGGGGCCGGGACAGAGCTAACTATGGCTACACCTTC
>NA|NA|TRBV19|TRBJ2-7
CASSIVVSTYEQYF
TGTGCCAGTAGTATAGTAGTCTCTACTTACGAGCAGTACTTC
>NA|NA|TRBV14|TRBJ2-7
CASSLTPTTEQYF
TGTGCCAGCAGCCTAACCCCCACTACCGAGCAGTACTTC
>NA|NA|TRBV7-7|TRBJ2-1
CASSLGPNYNEQFF
TGTGCCAGCAGCTTAGGACCGAACTACAATGAGCAGTTCTTC
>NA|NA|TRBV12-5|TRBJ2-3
CASAERCVFCKYF
TGTGCTAGTGCAGAAAGGTGCGTATTTTGTAAGTATTTT
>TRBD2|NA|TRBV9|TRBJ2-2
CASSVAGRAGELFF
TGTGCCAGCAGCGTAGCTGGGAGGGCCGGGGAGCTGTTTTTT
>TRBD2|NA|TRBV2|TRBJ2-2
CASRRLAAGELFF
TGTGCCAGCAGGAGACTAGCGGCCGGGGAGCTGTTTTTT
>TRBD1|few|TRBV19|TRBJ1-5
CASSAGNRGQNQPQHF
TGTGCCAGTAGTGCGGGGAACAGGGGGCAGAATCAGCCCCAGCATTTT
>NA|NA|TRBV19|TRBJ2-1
CASSWDSSYNEQFF
TGTGCCAGTAGCTGGGACTCCTCCTACAATGAGCAGTTCTTC
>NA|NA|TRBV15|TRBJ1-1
CATSRDITVMNTEAFF
TGTGCCACCAGCAGAGATATTACGGTAATGAACACTGAAGCTTTCTTT
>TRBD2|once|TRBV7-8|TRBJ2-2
CASSSETSGGTGELFF
TGTGCCAGCAGCTCCGAGACTAGCGGCGGCACCGGGGAGCTGTTTTTT
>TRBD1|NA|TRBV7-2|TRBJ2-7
CASRSGTGGHYEQYF
TGTGCCAGCAGATCCGGGACAGGGGGACACTACGAGCAGTACTTC
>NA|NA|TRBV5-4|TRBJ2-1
CASSLATSYNEQFF
TGTGCCAGCAGCTTGGCGACCTCCTACAATGAGCAGTTCTTC
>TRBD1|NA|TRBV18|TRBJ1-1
CASSPQGATEAFF
TGTGCCAGCTCACCTCAGGGGGCCACTGAAGCTTTCTTT
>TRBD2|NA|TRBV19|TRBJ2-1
CASSSGTSGAHGNEQFF
TGTGCCAGCTCCTCCGGGACTAGCGGGGCGCATGGGAATGAGCAGTTCTTC
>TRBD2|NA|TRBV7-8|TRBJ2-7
CASSLLASGRAGASYEQYF
TGTGCCAGCAGCTTACTCGCTAGCGGGAGGGCCGGTGCCTCTTACGAGCAGTACTTC
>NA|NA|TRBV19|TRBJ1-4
CASSIGQSNEKLFF
TGTGCCAGTAGTATAGGACAGAGTAATGAAAAACTGTTTTTT
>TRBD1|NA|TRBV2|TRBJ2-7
CASSLTGTGSYEQYF
TGTGCCAGCAGCCTTACTGGGACAGGATCCTACGAGCAGTACTTC
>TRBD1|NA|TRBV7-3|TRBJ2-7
CASNETGPFAYEQYF
TGTGCCAGCAACGAGACAGGGCCCTTTGCCTACGAGCAGTACTTC
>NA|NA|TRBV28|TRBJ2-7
CASSSSEPPYEQYF
TGTGCCAGCAGTTCTTCAGAGCCCCCCTACGAGCAGTACTTC
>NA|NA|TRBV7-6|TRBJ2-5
CASSLSGKDRYQETQYF
TGTGCCAGCAGCTTATCAGGGAAGGACAGATACCAAGAGACCCAGTACTTC
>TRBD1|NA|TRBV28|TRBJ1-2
CASKREQGDGYTF
TGTGCCAGCAAGCGAGAACAGGGGGATGGCTACACCTTC
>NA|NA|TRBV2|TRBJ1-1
CASHRGRDTEAFF
TGTGCCAGCCACCGGGGCAGGGACACTGAAGCTTTCTTT
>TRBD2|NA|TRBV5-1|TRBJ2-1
CASSLAPSGSGNEQFF
TGCGCCAGCAGCTTGGCCCCTAGCGGGAGTGGCAATGAGCAGTTCTTC